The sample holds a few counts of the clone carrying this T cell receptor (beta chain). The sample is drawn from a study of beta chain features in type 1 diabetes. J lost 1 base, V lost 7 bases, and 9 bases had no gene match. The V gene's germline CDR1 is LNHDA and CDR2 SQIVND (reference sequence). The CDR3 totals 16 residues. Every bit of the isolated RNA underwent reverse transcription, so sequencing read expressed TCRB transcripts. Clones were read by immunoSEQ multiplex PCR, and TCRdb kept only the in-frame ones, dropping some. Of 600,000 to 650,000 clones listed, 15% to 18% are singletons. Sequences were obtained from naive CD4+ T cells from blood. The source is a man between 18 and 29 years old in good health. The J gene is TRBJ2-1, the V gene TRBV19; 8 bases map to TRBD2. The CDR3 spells CASMVSSGSSYNEQFF. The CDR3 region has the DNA TGTGCCAGTATGGTGTCTAGCGGGTCATCCTACAATGAGCAGTTCTTC.